This T cell receptor beta chain stems from a study of siplizumab effects on memory and regulatory T cells. Assays examined around 100,000 TCR templates per sample. The data were produced by immunoSEQ multiplex PCR, yet TCRdb's version contains in-frame clones alone and is incomplete. This sample has roughly 26,000 clones; around 83% occur once, and the top ten carry more than 20%. Broader study findings: A minor share of alloreactive clones matched unstimulated subsets. Alloreactive CD4+ clones that could be mapped were on average about 74% Treg-derived with siplizumab, against about 25% in controls. Naive T cells were seemingly more diverse than memory cells, and major contributions to the alloresponse seemed to be made by them.

For this clone: Its antigen is undetermined.

The receptor was derived from a human donor in good health. Sequencing used memory CD4+ T cells sorted from blood.

The CDR3 reads CASSQWTEETQYF. CDR3 DNA: TGCGCCAGCAGCCAATGGACTGAAGAGACCCAGTACTTC. V is TRBV4-1 and J is TRBJ2-5, with D possibly TRBD2 on 5 matching bases. The CDR3 length is 13 residues. V was pared by 2 bases and J by 3 bases, with 7 bases between. The germline gives CDR1 MGHRA, CDR2 YSYEKL.